This passage covers 27 T cell receptor beta chains from one sample sequenced in a study of blood T cell repertoires in COVID-19. Sequencing was performed with immunoSEQ multiplex PCR; in TCRdb, only in-frame clones are kept and a portion is missing. The sample includes 40,000 to 60,000 clones, around 84% of them seen just once. The sequenced sample was peripheral blood. All receptors derive from a man aged 45 to 65 with acute or convalescent COVID-19.

The chain uses TRBV9 and TRBJ2-5, with 9 positions matching TRBD2. The CDR3 has 16 amino acids. V lost 0 bases to trimming and J lost 2 bases; unmatched junction nucleotides: 5. Germline assignment: CDR1 SGDLS and CDR2 YYNGEE. The DNA of the CDR3 is TGTGCCAGCAGCGTAGGGGTGACTAGCGGACAAGAGACCCAGTACTTC. Amino acids: CASSVGVTSGQETQYF.

The genes are TRBV27 and TRBJ1-1; TRBD1 matches 7 bases. Germline V lookup: CDR1 MNHEY, CDR2 SMNVEV (reference sequence). The CDR3 length is 15 residues. The J segment lost 4 bases and the V segment lost 5 bases, leaving 10 bases of the junction unmatched. In DNA, the CDR3 is TGTGCCAGCAGTCTCATAGGGGGCGCGGCCACTGAAGCTTTCTTT. Its translation is CASSLIGGAATEAFF.

Only a few counts were recorded for this clone. The J gene is TRBJ1-5, the V gene TRBV12-5; D gene ambiguous. The length of the CDR3 is 13 residues. Trimming cost V 7 bases and J 2 bases, with 9 bases left between them. CDR1 and CDR2 (germline): LGHNT, FRNRAP. The CDR3 loop is CASAQSGNQPQHF. Here the CDR3 DNA reads TGTGCTAGTGCTCAGTCAGGCAATCAGCCCCAGCATTTT.

This sequence joins TRBV5-8 and TRBJ2-5; D may be TRBD2 (5 bases). This CDR3 contains 14 residues. V lost 4 bases and J 5 bases, leaving 15 bases between the germline ends. Germline V CDR1 and CDR2: SGHTS, YDEGEE. The CDR3 coding sequence is TGTGCCAGCAGCGGACGGGCTTGGAGGGAGACCCAGTACTTC. Translated: CASSGRAWRETQYF.

The V call is TRBV5-1, the J call TRBJ1-5, with a weak D call TRBD1 (6 bases). V was trimmed by 4 bases and J by 5 bases, leaving 10 bases between them. The germline V gene has CDR1 SGHRS and CDR2 YFSETQ. The length of the CDR3 is 13 residues. The CDR3 DNA sequence: TGCGCCAGCAGCGGTTCAGGGGATCAGCCCCAGCATTTT. Translating it yields CASSGSGDQPQHF.

This sequence joins TRBV9 and TRBJ2-5, with D tentatively TRBD2 (6 bases). Trimming cost V 4 bases and J 9 bases, with 13 bases left between them. CDR1 is SGDLS, CDR2 YYNGEE, per germline. CDR3 length equals 12 residues. In DNA form, the CDR3 reads TGTGCCAGCAGCTCCGGCCCGGGGGCCCAGTACTTC. Its translation is CASSSGPGAQYF.

This rearrangement joins TRBV6-2 or TRBV6-3 to TRBJ2-3, with TRBD1 as a possible D gene (6 bases). The ends were cut back, 5 bases at V and 6 bases at J, with 18 bases in the middle. CDR1 is MNHEY and CDR2 is SVGEGT in the germline V gene. CDR3 length equals 15 residues. The CDR3 sequence is CASSRQGQAADTQYF. Written as DNA, the CDR3 is TGTGCCAGCAGTAGGCAGGGGCAGGCAGCTGATACGCAGTATTTT.

This chain links TRBV11-2 with TRBJ2-3; no clear D. The CDR3 contains 14 residues. V lost 2 bases and J lost 2, with 8 bases in between. The germline V gene has CDR1 SGHAT and CDR2 FQNNGV. The DNA of the CDR3 is TGTGCCAGCAGCTTACACAGAAACACAGATACGCAGTATTTT. It translates to CASSLHRNTDTQYF.

The chain couples TRBV15 to TRBJ1-3, with D unresolved. The CDR3 extends over 16 amino acids. Germline CDR1 and CDR2: LNHNV and YYDKDF (reference sequence). Trimming cost V 0 bases and J 0 bases, with 9 bases left between them. The CDR3 DNA is TGTGCCACCAGCAGAGACCTGTTCTACTCTGGAAACACCATATATTTT. Its protein is CATSRDLFYSGNTIYF.

Comments on this clone: The conserved final phenylalanine or tryptophan is absent from the CDR3, which likely points to a read error. It is unclear where the CDR3 begins or ends on the DNA, so no DNA is shown, and the CDR3 is as TCRdb lists it. V and J are TRBV30 and TRBJ2-7; the D call TRBD2 from the table was never checked on the DNA. The CDR3 is 12 amino acids in total, end residues counted. Per the germline V gene, CDR1 is GTSNPN and CDR2 is SVGIG (reference sequence). The chain's CDR3 is CAWSVQKGGLRI.

This rearrangement joins TRBV7-9 to TRBJ1-1; the D is unclear. Germline V gene data show CDR1 as SEHNR and CDR2 as FQNEAQ (reference sequence). V gave up 5 bases and J gave up 0 bases, with 16 bases separating them. This CDR3 comprises 16 residues. Here the CDR3 DNA reads TGTGCCAGCAGCCCAAAAGTGAAGGCGGTGAACACTGAAGCTTTCTTT. Encoded protein: CASSPKVKAVNTEAFF.

J is TRBJ2-1 and V is TRBV18; the match to TRBD1 covers 10 bases. Per germline, CDR1 KGHSH and CDR2 LQKENI. The CDR3 covers 15 residues. V dropped 3 bases and J dropped 4; count of bases not matched to a gene: 3. CDR3 DNA: TGTGCCAGCTCACCCCCGGGACAGGGGTACAATGAGCAGTTCTTC. As protein: CASSPPGQGYNEQFF.

This chain connects TRBV5-1 to TRBJ1-1, with D possibly being TRBD1 (5 bases). Trimming pared 4 bases from V and 5 bases from J, leaving 12 bases between. Germline V CDR1 and CDR2: SGHRS, YFSETQ. This CDR3 is built from 13 residues. This CDR3 is CASSTLGGTEAFF. The CDR3 coding sequence is TGCGCCAGCAGCACCCTGGGGGGTACTGAAGCTTTCTTT.

The chain is built from TRBV19 and TRBJ2-5, with 10 bases that match TRBD2. The CDR3 extends over 14 amino acids. V lost 7 bases to trimming and J lost 4 bases; unmatched junction nucleotides: 6. Germline V gene lookup returns CDR1 LNHDA and CDR2 SQIVND (reference sequence). The CDR3 loop is CASKQRGGPETQYF. The CDR3 DNA sequence: TGTGCCAGTAAGCAGCGGGGGGGCCCAGAGACCCAGTACTTC.

The V gene is TRBV6-4, the J gene TRBJ2-2; TRBD2 matches at 11 bases. Germline V lookup: CDR1 MRHNA, CDR2 SNTAGT. There are 15 residues in the CDR3. Unmatched junction bases numbered 2, after V lost 6 bases and J lost 2 bases. The CDR3 protein is CASSTSGGNTGELFF. The CDR3 nucleotides are TGTGCCAGCAGCACTAGCGGGGGAAACACCGGGGAGCTGTTTTTT.

V and J are TRBV24-1 and TRBJ1-1; tentatively, D is TRBD1 (6 bases). Trimming removed 4 bases at V and 6 bases at J, with 11 bases between. In germline, CDR1 is KGHDR, CDR2 SFDVKD. The CDR3 consists of 13 residues. The CDR3 protein is CATSDRWTAEAFF. The CDR3 coding sequence is TGTGCCACCAGTGACCGATGGACAGCTGAAGCTTTCTTT.

The CDR3 here is CATSIQPGKNTGELFF. In DNA, the CDR3 is TGTGCCACCAGCATACAGCCCGGTAAAAACACCGGGGAGCTGTTTTTT. This rearrangement joins TRBV15 to TRBJ2-2; unclear D gene. The CDR3 sequence is 16 residues long. Deletions cut 4 bases from V and 2 bases from J, with 14 bases between. Germline CDR1 LNHNV, CDR2 YYDKDF (reference sequence).

DNA for the CDR3: TGTGCCAGCAGCTCTTGGACTAGCGGACGTGAAGAGACCCAGTACTTC. It yields the protein CASSSWTSGREETQYF. The J gene is TRBJ2-5, the V gene TRBV7-2; 10 nucleotides align to TRBD2. The CDR3 extends over 16 amino acids. Trimming took 4 bases from V and 3 from J; bases not matched to a gene: 8. Germline V gives CDR1 SGHTA, CDR2 FQGNSA.

V and J are TRBV5-6 and TRBJ2-5; D perhaps matches TRBD2 (5 bases). The CDR3 sequence is 14 residues long. The ends were cut back, 2 bases at V and 0 bases at J, with 8 bases in the middle. CDR1 is SGHDT, CDR2 YYEEEE, per germline. CDR3 sequence reads: CASSFRGNQETQYF. The CDR3 nucleotides are TGTGCCAGCAGCTTCCGGGGTAACCAAGAGACCCAGTACTTC.

This sequence joins TRBV18 and TRBJ2-7; a weak D match, TRBD2 (6 bases). The germline gives CDR1 KGHSH, CDR2 LQKENI. V shed 6 bases and J shed 2 bases, with 14 bases lying between them. The CDR3 loop spans 14 amino acids. The CDR3 loop is CASSGEASPYEQYF. The DNA for the CDR3 is TGTGCCAGCTCCGGGGAGGCTTCACCCTACGAGCAGTACTTC. The full variable domain, completed using reference TRBV18 and TRBJ2-7, is NAGVMQNPRHLVRRRGQEARLRCSPMKGHSHVYWYRQLPEEGLKFMVYLQKENIIDESGMPKERFSAEFPKEGPSILRIQQVVRGDSAAYFCASSGEASPYEQYFGPGTRLTVT.

The genes are TRBV3-1 (or the pseudogene TRBV3-2) and TRBJ2-7; D is unclear. Deletions cut 0 bases from V and 3 bases from J, with 6 bases between. The CDR3 length is 13 residues. Germline CDR1 and CDR2: LGHDT and YNNKEL (reference sequence). The CDR3 DNA reads TGTGCCAGCAGCCAAGATTACGGCTACGAGCAGTACTTC. Translating it yields CASSQDYGYEQYF.

This chain joins TRBV10-3 and TRBJ1-4; 8 bases match TRBD1. Germline V gives CDR1 ENHRY, CDR2 SYGVKD. V was clipped by 3 bases and J by 3 bases; unmatched bases: 3. The CDR3 has 15 amino acids. CDR3 sequence reads: CAISDDRGANEKLFF. The CDR3, as DNA: TGTGCCATCAGTGATGACAGGGGAGCTAATGAAAAACTGTTTTTT.

The rearrangement uses TRBV5-1 and TRBJ2-1, with D unclear. Germline assignment: CDR1 SGHRS and CDR2 YFSETQ. This CDR3 comprises 16 residues. V shed 4 bases and J shed 0 bases, with 14 bases lying between them. The DNA for the CDR3 is TGCGCCAGCAGCCTGGGGTCCTTGAGCTCCTACAATGAGCAGTTCTTC. Translation gives CASSLGSLSSYNEQFF.

DNA for the CDR3: TGTGCCAGCAGTTACTCTGCGGGTTACACCGGGGAGCTGTTTTTT. It codes for CASSYSAGYTGELFF. This chain links TRBV6-5 with TRBJ2-2; possible D gene TRBD2, 5 bases. V was clipped by 0 bases and J by 3 bases, with 8 bases between them. The CDR3 totals 15 residues. The germline V gene encodes CDR1 MNHEY and CDR2 SVGAGI.

The chain links TRBV7-9 to TRBJ2-1; 11 bases map to TRBD2. Germline trimming cut 4 bases from V and 8 bases from J; bases unmatched to any gene: 7. Germline V gene lookup returns CDR1 SEHNR and CDR2 FQNEAQ (reference sequence). The CDR3 loop spans 15 amino acids. The DNA of the CDR3 is TGTGCCAGCAGCTCTACTAGCGGGAGTTACTATGAGCAGTTCTTC. This codes for CASSSTSGSYYEQFF.

The chain combines TRBV23-1 with TRBJ2-7; 8 nucleotides agree with TRBD2. TRBV23-1 carries the ORF label, with uncertain function. The CDR3 is made up of 15 amino acids. J lost 1 base, V lost 4 bases, and 6 bases had no gene match. CDR3: CASSRGGGPSYEQYF. The CDR3 DNA is TGCGCCAGCAGTCGGGGCGGGGGGCCTTCCTACGAGCAGTACTTC.

CDR3 loop: CASSLWTEQRNTEAFF. The CDR3 region has the DNA TGTGCCAGCAGTTTATGGACAGAACAAAGGAACACTGAAGCTTTCTTT. V is TRBV28 and J is TRBJ1-1; maybe TRBD1 (5 bases). V was trimmed by 0 bases and J by 1 base, leaving 12 bases between them. The CDR3 consists of 16 residues. CDR1 and CDR2 (germline): MDHEN, SYDVKM.